These 2 T cell receptor beta chains share one sample of origin, sequenced in a study of T cell responses to AZD1222 COVID-19 vaccine. Sequencing used immunoSEQ multiplex PCR; TCRdb keeps in-frame clones, though not all of them. This table has fewer than 150,000 clones, roughly 93% appearing once. Sequencing used peripheral blood, obtained on day 0 of AZD1222 vaccination. The origin of the receptors is an adult in good health.

This chain joins TRBV10-1 and TRBJ2-3; 8 nucleotides align to TRBD1. Germline assignment: CDR1 WNHNN and CDR2 SYGVQD (reference sequence). The CDR3 totals 13 residues. J was trimmed by 5 bases and V by 8 bases; bases with no gene match: 6. The CDR3 DNA is TGCGCCAGCCGAGGACAGGGAGTAGATACGCAGTATTTT. It yields the protein CASRGQGVDTQYF.

This clone was recorded only once. J is TRBJ1-2 and V is TRBV11-3; D is ambiguous. The germline V and J ends were trimmed by 7 bases and 7 bases, with 16 bases remaining between them. This CDR3 region has 13 residues. CDR1 is SGHNT, CDR2 YENEEA, per germline. This chain's CDR3 is CASTTTQAGGYTF. The CDR3 coding sequence is TGTGCCAGCACCACAACCCAGGCTGGTGGCTACACCTTC.